The 26 T cell receptor beta chains below all came from one sample that was sequenced in a study of cytomegalovirus exposure and HLA in healthy donors. PCR amplification relied on 60 Vbeta primers (plus 13 Jbeta primers). The data were produced by immunoSEQ multiplex PCR, yet TCRdb's version contains in-frame clones alone and is incomplete. The sample records 95,000 to 150,000 clones, 60% to 85% being singletons. Sequencing was carried out using PBMCs. Every receptor here comes from a woman aged 25 to 39 in good health and CMV-seropositive.

This chain links TRBV7-9 with TRBJ1-5; D not resolved. Germline V CDR1 and CDR2: SEHNR, FQNEAQ (reference sequence). CDR3 length: 12 amino acids. Trimming took off 4 bases at V and 2 bases at J, with 3 bases between the two ends. CDR3 bases: TGTGCCAGCAGCTCGGGCAATCAGCCCCAGCATTTT. It specifies CASSSGNQPQHF.

The V and J genes are TRBV27 and TRBJ2-1; tentatively, D is TRBD2 (6 bases). The V end was cut by 6 bases, the J end by 15 bases, with 15 bases between. This CDR3 is built from 11 residues. The V gene's germline CDR1 is MNHEY and CDR2 SMNVEV (reference sequence). In nucleotides, the CDR3 is TGTGCCAGCAGCCGGGACTCCTCATTGTTCTTC. Protein product: CASSRDSSLFF.

The CDR3 is CASSHRGDYGYTF. DNA of the CDR3: TGTGCCAGCAGTCACAGGGGCGACTATGGCTACACCTTC. V gene TRBV27 combines with J gene TRBJ1-2; 7 nucleotides match TRBD1. The germline V gene encodes CDR1 MNHEY and CDR2 SMNVEV (reference sequence). The V segment lost 5 bases and the J segment 3 bases; nucleotides outside the gene matches: 3. The CDR3 consists of 13 residues.

V gene TRBV18 combines with J gene TRBJ1-1; TRBD1 is a possible D gene (6 bases). Germline V gives CDR1 KGHSH, CDR2 LQKENI. V was trimmed by 5 bases and J by 0 bases, leaving 7 bases between them. The CDR3 length is 13 residues. Here the CDR3 reads CASSGDMNTEAFF. Here the CDR3 DNA reads TGTGCCAGCTCAGGGGACATGAACACTGAAGCTTTCTTT.

The chain is built from TRBV2 and TRBJ2-1; TRBD2 aligns across 7 bases. This CDR3 comprises 16 residues. Trimming removed 10 bases from V and 0 bases from J; junction bases left unmatched: 12. CDR1 and CDR2 (germline): SNHLY, FYNNEI. CDR3 protein: CATRGRAGRSYNEQFF. The CDR3 DNA reads TGTGCCACCCGGGGGAGGGCCGGGCGCTCCTACAATGAGCAGTTCTTC. Complete variable domain (other parts from reference TRBV2 and TRBJ2-1): EPEVTQTPSHQVTQMGQEVILRCVPISNHLYFYWYRQILGQKVEFLVSFYNNEISEKSEIFDDQFSVERPDGSNFTLKIRSTKLEDSAMYFCATRGRAGRSYNEQFFGPGTRLTVL.

The chain uses TRBV5-4 and TRBJ2-1; D may be TRBD2 (5 bases). The germline CDR1 and CDR2 sequences are SGHNT and YYREEE (reference sequence). V was trimmed by 3 bases and J by 0 bases, leaving 13 bases between them. The CDR3 length is 16 residues. As DNA, the CDR3 is TGTGCCAGCAGCTACTTCTCGGGGAGCTCCTACAATGAGCAGTTCTTC. It codes for CASSYFSGSSYNEQFF.

As DNA, the CDR3 is TGTGCCTGGAGTGTGTCAGGAACTAGCACAGATACGCAGTATTTT. Its translation is CAWSVSGTSTDTQYF. J is TRBJ2-3 and V is TRBV30; D not resolved. Germline V CDR1 and CDR2: GTSNPN, SVGIG (reference sequence). The germline V and J ends were trimmed by 0 bases and 0 bases, with 10 bases remaining between them. The CDR3 spans 15 residues.

This clone has more than one count but fewer than ten. This rearrangement joins TRBV15 to TRBJ2-7; 8 bases agree with TRBD1. This CDR3 has 15 amino acids. Germline values: CDR1 LNHNV, CDR2 YYDKDF (reference sequence). J was trimmed by 7 bases and V by 3 bases; bases with no gene match: 11. DNA for the CDR3: TGTGCCACCAGCAGGGCAATGGGACAGGAACAGGAGCAGTACTTC. Translated: CATSRAMGQEQEQYF.

This chain uses TRBV27 with TRBJ2-5; 11 bases match TRBD2. J lost 4 bases, V lost 5 bases, and 6 bases had no gene match. The germline V gene has CDR1 MNHEY and CDR2 SMNVEV (reference sequence). The CDR3 length is 15 residues. Here the CDR3 DNA reads TGTGCCAGCAGTCAGTCACTAGCGGGGGTAGAGACCCAGTACTTC. Its protein product is CASSQSLAGVETQYF.

This clone turned up a few times. The CDR3 is CASSLNPVNIQYF. CDR3 DNA sequence: TGTGCCAGCAGCTTAAATCCGGTAAACATTCAGTACTTC. The rearrangement uses TRBV7-9 and TRBJ2-4; D remains ambiguous. The CDR3 is made up of 13 amino acids. Per the germline V gene, CDR1 is SEHNR and CDR2 is FQNEAQ (reference sequence). Trimming cost V 2 bases and J 6 bases, with 8 bases left between them. Full variable domain (rest looked up from reference TRBV7-9 and TRBJ2-4): DTGVSQNPRHKITKRGQNVTFRCDPISEHNRLYWYRQTLGQGPEFLTYFQNEAQLEKSRLLSDRFSAERPKGSFSTLEIQRTEQGDSAMYLCASSLNPVNIQYFGAGTRLSVL.

The J gene is TRBJ2-7, the V gene TRBV7-2; D perhaps matches TRBD2 (5 bases). The V and J ends lost 1 base and 3 bases respectively, with 13 bases between them. Per germline, CDR1 SGHTA and CDR2 FQGNSA. The CDR3 runs 15 residues. The CDR3 loop is CASSLDRRGSYEQYF. The CDR3 region has the DNA TGTGCCAGCAGCTTAGACCGACGGGGTAGCTACGAGCAGTACTTC.

The V and J genes are TRBV7-2 and TRBJ2-2; D is perhaps TRBD1 (6 bases). From germline, CDR1 is SGHTA and CDR2 FQGNSA. V lost 0 bases and J lost 7, with 15 bases in between. The CDR3 is made up of 16 amino acids. The CDR3 bases are TGTGCCAGCAGCTTAGCTTGGGCAGGGGTTAACGGGGAGCTGTTTTTT. This gives the protein CASSLAWAGVNGELFF.

The J gene is TRBJ1-1, the V gene TRBV7-9; D is perhaps TRBD1 (5 bases). V was clipped by 7 bases and J by 1 base, with 22 bases between them. CDR1 SEHNR and CDR2 FQNEAQ come from the germline V gene (reference sequence). This CDR3 comprises 17 residues. For the CDR3, the DNA is TGTGCCAGCACCCCCTCCCCCCCCTTGGGGGGGAACACTGAAGCTTTCTTT. Translated, it gives CASTPSPPLGGNTEAFF.

This clone was observed a handful of times. This CDR3 reads CSVELNGNTEAFF. The CDR3 DNA is TGCAGCGTTGAATTAAACGGGAACACTGAAGCTTTCTTT. The chain links TRBV29-1 to TRBJ1-1; unclear D gene. CDR3 length equals 13 residues. Per the germline V gene, CDR1 is SQVTM and CDR2 is ANQGSEA. V lost 2 bases to trimming and J lost 1 base, with 8 bases between them.

This clone has more than one count but fewer than ten. This specimen includes other DNA sequences encoding the same CDR3. J is TRBJ1-5 and V is TRBV28; 9 nucleotides agree with TRBD1. CDR1 and CDR2 (germline): MDHEN, SYDVKM. The length of the CDR3 is 15 residues. The V and J ends lost 4 bases and 5 bases, in that order; junction bases with no gene match: 6. This CDR3 is CASSSSGTGYQPQHF. The CDR3 bases are TGTGCCAGCAGTTCCAGCGGGACAGGGTATCAGCCCCAGCATTTT.

The chain uses TRBV5-4 and TRBJ2-2; D gene unclear. There are 13 residues in the CDR3. V lost 6 bases and J lost 3, with 9 bases in between. Germline V gene data show CDR1 as SGHNT and CDR2 as YYREEE (reference sequence). The CDR3 loop reads CASKSADTGELFF. The CDR3 nucleotides are TGTGCCAGCAAGAGTGCGGACACCGGGGAGCTGTTTTTT.

The V gene is TRBV7-8, the J gene TRBJ2-7; no clear D gene. CDR3 length: 11 amino acids. Germline V gene sequence: CDR1 SGHVS, CDR2 FQNEAQ. The V end lost 3 bases, the J end lost 6 bases, and 6 bases lay between the germline ends. CDR3 amino acids: CASSFSSEQYF. CDR3 sequence (DNA): TGTGCCAGCAGCTTTTCGAGCGAGCAGTACTTC.

This clone was found a few times. The chain joins TRBV5-3 to TRBJ1-1; D is perhaps TRBD1 (5 bases). TRBV5-3 is an ORF, with its function uncertain. Trimming stripped 0 bases from V and 3 bases from J, with 9 bases between. The CDR3 loop spans 14 amino acids. This chain's CDR3 is CARSLAGRYTEAFF. CDR3 nucleotide sequence: TGTGCCAGAAGCTTGGCAGGGAGGTACACTGAAGCTTTCTTT.

The rearrangement joins TRBV11-2 to TRBJ2-3; tentative D call: TRBD2 (5 bases). Germline V CDR1 and CDR2: SGHAT, FQNNGV. The CDR3 is 17 amino acids. Trimming stripped 5 bases from V and 3 bases from J, with 21 bases between. This CDR3 is CASSPRRVIDGTDTQYF. In DNA form, the CDR3 reads TGTGCCAGCAGCCCGCGGCGGGTTATCGACGGGACAGATACGCAGTATTTT.

This chain uses TRBV21-1 with TRBJ2-7; the DNA was not compared with TRBD2, the D call given in the table. TRBV21-1 is labeled a pseudogene. The CDR3 has 13 amino acids. This CDR3 is CARGGHQPYEQYF. CDR3 coding DNA: TGTGCCCGGGGGGGACACCAACCCTACGAGCAGTACTTC.

V and J are TRBV12-5 and TRBJ2-2; TRBD2 matches at 8 bases. The CDR3 contains 15 residues. J was trimmed by 7 bases and V by 6 bases; bases with no gene match: 10. Germline CDR1 and CDR2: LGHNT and FRNRAP. CDR3 sequence: CASGPGGGRDGELFF. The CDR3, as DNA: TGTGCTAGTGGACCGGGCGGGGGGCGTGACGGGGAGCTGTTTTTT.

The sample holds one count of this clone. CDR3 sequence reads: CASSLGQGNGYTF. The CDR3 bases are TGTGCCAGCAGCTTAGGACAGGGTAATGGCTACACCTTC. This sequence joins TRBV11-2 and TRBJ1-2; 7 bases fit TRBD1. This CDR3 has 13 residues. The ends lost 1 base at V and 6 bases at J; junction bases unmatched: 2. Per the germline V gene, CDR1 is SGHAT and CDR2 is FQNNGV.

The gene calls are TRBV5-1 and TRBJ2-2, with a tentative D call TRBD2 (7 bases). CDR3 length: 17 residues. The germline V gene encodes CDR1 SGHRS and CDR2 YFSETQ. The V gene lost 3 bases and the J gene lost 5 bases, with 20 bases spanning the gap. The CDR3 is CASSSLGGGGRTGELFF. CDR3 nucleotide sequence: TGCGCCAGCAGCTCCCTCGGAGGGGGGGGGCGAACCGGGGAGCTGTTTTTT.

The chain links TRBV9 to TRBJ2-5, with 8 nucleotides matching TRBD2. The assigned J gene may be wrong: the sequence end matches TRBJ2-7 better. The CDR3 length is 16 residues. CDR1 is SGDLS and CDR2 is YYNGEE in the germline V gene. CDR3 nucleotides: TGTGCCAGCAGCGTAGGCCCGACTAGCGAGTTCAACGAGCAGTACTTC. Its protein is CASSVGPTSEFNEQYF.

V and J are TRBV7-9 and TRBJ2-5; D might be TRBD1 (6 bases). Germline loops: CDR1 SEHNR, CDR2 FQNEAQ (reference sequence). V lost 1 base, J lost 1 base, and 7 bases lay in between. The CDR3 spans 14 residues. CDR3 loop: CASSLGTVQETQYF. CDR3 nucleotide sequence: TGTGCCAGCAGCTTAGGGACAGTCCAAGAGACCCAGTACTTC.

The chain carries TRBV4-1 and TRBJ2-3; D is unresolved. The CDR3 covers 14 residues. The V end was cut by 3 bases, the J end by 1 base, with 8 bases between. The germline gives CDR1 MGHRA, CDR2 YSYEKL. The DNA for the CDR3 is TGCGCCAGCAGCCATCAACGGGGCACAGATACGCAGTATTTT. As protein: CASSHQRGTDTQYF.